These 27 T cell receptor beta chains share one sample of origin, sequenced in a study of vaccination and CD4 T cells after COVID-19. These receptors are not linked to any known antigen. Documented treatment: roughly 11-day PBMC culture with coronavirus spike peptide pools or control peptides (ViraFEST assay). Ahead of the COVID-19 pandemic (2011-2018), the CD4+ T cells of the unexposed donor were collected. The Oncomine TCR Beta short-read assay was what sequenced the DNA obtained from cultured CD4+ T cells. TCRdb itself ran the PCR reads through MiXCR, one entry per CDR3 protein. The data hold approximately 7,000 distinct CDR3 sequences, with less than 55% observed a single time. The sequencing input was CD4+ T cells from blood, cultured in vitro. The receptors originated from a human donor in good health.

The chain joins TRBV20-1 to TRBJ2-7; the D is unclear. V was pared by 6 bases and J by 6 bases, with 15 bases between. The CDR3 covers 12 residues. The germline CDR1 and CDR2 sequences are DFQATT and SNEGSKA (reference sequence). CDR3 in DNA: TGCAGTGCCCAACAGTCAGCAGGCGAGCAGTACTTC. Its translation is CSAQQSAGEQYF.

The chain recombines TRBV7-8 with TRBJ2-1; 7 nucleotides align to TRBD2. The V and J ends lost 5 bases and 8 bases, in that order; junction bases with no gene match: 15. Germline-derived CDR1 and CDR2 are SGHVS and FQNEAQ. The CDR3 is 16 amino acids. The CDR3 nucleotides are TGTGCCAGCAGCATCACCACTAGCGTCGCCGGTCATGAGCAGTTCTTC. It codes for CASSITTSVAGHEQFF.

CDR3 sequence: CASSFVSVDSPLHF. DNA for the CDR3: TGTGCCAGCAGTTTCGTTAGTGTGGATTCACCCCTCCACTTT. The V gene is TRBV27, the J gene TRBJ1-6; no firm D call. CDR3 length: 14 residues. Trimming shortened V by 3 bases and J by 8 bases, and 11 bases separated the two germline ends. Germline-derived CDR1 and CDR2 are MNHEY and SMNVEV (reference sequence).

This clonotype was found once. The chain is built from TRBV7-9 and TRBJ1-1; D call uncertain. Germline V gives CDR1 SEHNR, CDR2 FQNEAQ (reference sequence). The CDR3 covers 14 residues. V lost 1 base to trimming and J lost 1 base, with 7 bases between them. CDR3: CASSLVNTNTEAFF. CDR3 coding DNA: TGTGCCAGCAGCTTAGTTAACACGAACACTGAAGCTTTCTTT.

V and J are TRBV20-1 and TRBJ2-7; D remains unclear. Between the trimmed V and J ends, which lost 0 bases and 7 bases, there was a span of 16 bases. CDR1 is DFQATT, CDR2 SNEGSKA, per germline (reference sequence). This CDR3 is 14 amino acids long. Written as DNA, the CDR3 is TGCAGTGCTAGAGAGGGTAGCCCGATGGGGGAGCAGTACTTC. Residues: CSAREGSPMGEQYF.

This clonotype has more than one count but fewer than ten. This chain uses TRBV7-9 with TRBJ1-1; 7 nucleotides align to TRBD1. This CDR3 contains 14 residues. Trimming removed 2 bases from V and 7 bases from J; junction bases left unmatched: 7. Per germline, CDR1 SEHNR and CDR2 FQNEAQ (reference sequence). CDR3 loop: CASSLFRRGVEAFF. The CDR3, as DNA: TGTGCCAGCAGCTTATTCCGCAGGGGGGTTGAAGCTTTCTTT.

V is TRBV28 and J is TRBJ1-1; 7 bases agree with TRBD1. The ends lost 5 bases at V and 0 bases at J; junction bases unmatched: 15. Germline assignment: CDR1 MDHEN and CDR2 SYDVKM. The CDR3 sequence is 18 residues long. The CDR3 sequence: CASSLPIKTGDLNTEAFF. CDR3 nucleotide sequence: TGTGCCAGCAGTCTACCGATAAAAACAGGGGACCTGAACACTGAAGCTTTCTTT.

This clonotype occurred a few times. This chain uses TRBV20-1 with TRBJ1-2, with 8 positions matching TRBD1. The CDR3 sequence is 14 residues long. Germline CDR1 reads DFQATT; CDR2 reads SNEGSKA (reference sequence). Germline trimming cut 5 bases from V and 5 bases from J; bases unmatched to any gene: 10. CDR3 bases: TGCAGTGCTTACTTTAGGGACAGGTCATATGGCTACACCTTC. This encodes CSAYFRDRSYGYTF.

This clonotype was picked up a small number of times. V is TRBV6-5 and J is TRBJ2-1; D is undetermined. Germline CDR1 and CDR2: MNHEY and SVGAGI. The CDR3 extends over 13 amino acids. Trimming removed 4 bases from V and 8 bases from J, with 12 bases in between. In DNA, the CDR3 is TGTGCCAGCAGTTCCCCACCTTGGCATGAGCAGTTCTTC. As protein: CASSSPPWHEQFF.

This chain joins TRBV20-1 and TRBJ1-2, with D tentatively TRBD1 (6 bases). The CDR3 consists of 16 residues. Trimming shortened V by 6 bases and J by 1 base, and 21 bases separated the two germline ends. CDR1 is DFQATT and CDR2 is SNEGSKA in the germline V gene (reference sequence). CDR3 sequence (DNA): TGCAGTGCCGAAGGAACCCAAGGGGGAGTTAACTATGGCTACACCTTC. It translates to CSAEGTQGGVNYGYTF.

This clonotype was detected only once. The chain couples TRBV30 to TRBJ2-7; no reliable D call. V lost 6 bases and J 1 base, leaving 10 bases between the germline ends. The CDR3 sequence is 12 residues long. CDR1 and CDR2 from the germline V gene are GTSNPN and SVGIG (reference sequence). The CDR3 loop reads CACRTRSYEQYF. The CDR3, as DNA: TGTGCCTGTAGAACCCGTTCCTACGAGCAGTACTTC. The full variable domain, completed using reference TRBV30 and TRBJ2-7, is SQTIHQWPATLVQPVGSPLSLECTVEGTSNPNLYWYRQAAGRGLQLLFYSVGIGQISSEVPQNLSASRPQDRQFILSSKKLLLSDSGFYLCACRTRSYEQYFGPGTRLTVT.

This clonotype was detected a few times. The chain combines TRBV7-9 with TRBJ1-4; the match to TRBD1 covers 8 bases. In germline, CDR1 is SEHNR, CDR2 FQNEAQ (reference sequence). J was trimmed by 6 bases and V by 1 base; bases with no gene match: 4. The CDR3 has 15 amino acids. CDR3 amino acids: CASSLDAGGDEKLFF. Here the CDR3 DNA reads TGTGCCAGCAGCTTAGATGCAGGGGGCGATGAAAAACTGTTTTTT.

In its sample, this clonotype is medium-sized (0.01 to 0.1%). The chain combines TRBV20-1 with TRBJ2-3; 10 nucleotides line up with TRBD2. The CDR3 has 18 amino acids. V lost 3 bases and J lost 1; bases outside the gene matches: 13. Germline V lookup: CDR1 DFQATT, CDR2 SNEGSKA (reference sequence). The chain's CDR3 is CSASPIRSGTSGTDTQYF. As DNA, the CDR3 is TGCAGTGCTAGCCCGATCAGATCCGGGACTAGCGGCACAGATACGCAGTATTTT.

The rearrangement links TRBV28 to TRBJ1-2; D not resolved. V was trimmed by 6 bases and J by 5 bases, leaving 10 bases between them. Germline loops: CDR1 MDHEN, CDR2 SYDVKM. This CDR3 comprises 12 residues. Here the CDR3 DNA reads TGTGCCAGCAGGTTAACTACTTATGGCTACACCTTC. It specifies CASRLTTYGYTF.

The genes are TRBV11-2 and TRBJ2-2, with 8 bases fitting TRBD2. Trimming cost V 1 base and J 0 bases; bases outside gene matches: 1. Germline V lookup: CDR1 SGHAT, CDR2 FQNNGV. This CDR3 region has 16 residues. The CDR3: CASSLAGRANTGELFF. CDR3 coding DNA: TGTGCCAGCAGCTTAGCCGGGAGGGCGAACACCGGGGAGCTGTTTTTT. The full variable domain, its missing parts supplied by reference TRBV11-2 and TRBJ2-2, is EAGVAQSPRYKIIEKRQSVAFWCNPISGHATLYWYQQILGQGPKLLIQFQNNGVVDDSQLPKDRFSAERLKGVDSTLKIQPAKLEDSAVYLCASSLAGRANTGELFFGEGSRLTVL.

The V and J genes are TRBV6-1 and TRBJ1-1; D possibly corresponds to TRBD1 (5 bases). Trimming cost V 5 bases and J 11 bases, with 12 bases left between them. CDR1 and CDR2 from the germline V gene are MNHNS and SASEGT. The CDR3 runs 11 residues. CDR3 amino acids: CASSPKGSAFF. The CDR3 DNA reads as TGTGCCAGCAGTCCGAAGGGGTCGGCTTTCTTT.

The chain has TRBV20-1 and TRBJ1-5; D is unresolved. This CDR3 spans 12 amino acids. Trimming removed 3 bases from V and 1 base from J, with 4 bases in between. Germline V gene sequence: CDR1 DFQATT, CDR2 SNEGSKA (reference sequence). Here the CDR3 reads CSASVSNQPQHF. CDR3 coding DNA: TGCAGTGCTAGCGTCAGCAATCAGCCCCAGCATTTT.

In this sample, this clonotype turned up a few times. The chain's CDR3 is CASSSRTGPKGDYGYTF. The CDR3 DNA is TGTGCCAGCAGCTCGAGGACAGGTCCCAAAGGGGACTATGGCTACACCTTC. V usage is TRBV5-4 and J usage is TRBJ1-2; the match to TRBD1 covers 7 bases. The germline CDR1 and CDR2 sequences are SGHNT and YYREEE (reference sequence). Losses at the gene ends were 3 bases for V and 3 bases for J; bases not matched to a gene: 14. The CDR3 spans 17 residues.

V gene TRBV6-2 or TRBV6-3 combines with J gene TRBJ2-7; D may be TRBD2 (5 bases). The CDR3 length is 15 residues. From germline, CDR1 is MNHEY and CDR2 SVGEGT. V lost 7 bases and J lost 0, with 16 bases in between. The CDR3 reads CASTHGGSSSYEQYF. CDR3 coding DNA: TGTGCCAGCACCCACGGCGGGTCCAGCTCCTACGAGCAGTACTTC.

This clonotype has a single count. The chain employs TRBV27 and TRBJ2-1; 8 bases map to TRBD2. V dropped 5 bases and J dropped 4; count of bases not matched to a gene: 7. CDR3 length: 15 residues. Germline V gene data show CDR1 as MNHEY and CDR2 as SMNVEV (reference sequence). CDR3 region: CASSPVSGGYNEQFF. CDR3 DNA: TGTGCCAGCAGTCCCGTCAGCGGGGGTTACAATGAGCAGTTCTTC.

The chain joins TRBV7-9 to TRBJ2-3; D is undetermined. Germline CDR1 and CDR2: SEHNR and FQNEAQ (reference sequence). The CDR3 has 11 amino acids. Between the trimmed V and J ends, which lost 4 bases and 14 bases, there was a span of 13 bases. CDR3: CASSYPALGYF. The CDR3 DNA is TGTGCCAGCAGCTACCCGGCTCTCGGGTATTTT.

This chain uses TRBV20-1 with TRBJ2-1; 9 positions agree with TRBD1. Germline CDR1 and CDR2: DFQATT and SNEGSKA (reference sequence). CDR3 size: 13 residues. The V segment lost 4 bases and the J segment 10 bases; nucleotides outside the gene matches: 8. The CDR3: CSAIRQGGKEQFF. In nucleotides, the CDR3 is TGCAGTGCTATTCGACAGGGGGGTAAGGAGCAGTTCTTC.

CDR3: CASSRIRTTGGTQYF. CDR3 nucleotide sequence: TGTGCCAGCAGCCGGATTCGGACTACCGGGGGGACCCAGTACTTC. The gene calls are TRBV11-2 and TRBJ2-5, with D possibly being TRBD2 (6 bases). The germline CDR1 and CDR2 sequences are SGHAT and FQNNGV. The ends were cut back, 5 bases at V and 7 bases at J, with 20 bases in the middle. The CDR3 is made up of 15 amino acids. The complete variable domain, with remaining parts taken from reference TRBV11-2 and TRBJ2-5, reads EAGVAQSPRYKIIEKRQSVAFWCNPISGHATLYWYQQILGQGPKLLIQFQNNGVVDDSQLPKDRFSAERLKGVDSTLKIQPAKLEDSAVYLCASSRIRTTGGTQYFGPGTRLLVL.

This clonotype came up a few times. V is TRBV28 and J is TRBJ1-2, with 10 nucleotides matching TRBD1. The CDR3 contains 15 residues. J gave up 4 bases and V 3 bases, and 5 bases lay outside the gene matches. The V gene's germline CDR1 is MDHEN and CDR2 SYDVKM. CDR3 amino acids: CASSFGDRGLYGYTF. Here the CDR3 DNA reads TGTGCCAGCAGTTTTGGGGACAGGGGACTCTATGGCTACACCTTC.

This clonotype was seen a few times. This chain joins TRBV6-5 and TRBJ2-2; the D gene could be TRBD1 or TRBD2 (5 bases each). Trimming shortened V by 0 bases and J by 6 bases, and 17 bases separated the two germline ends. Germline V lookup: CDR1 MNHEY, CDR2 SVGAGI. The CDR3 covers 17 residues. CDR3 loop: CASSYSGPKNQAGELFF. CDR3 coding DNA: TGTGCCAGCAGTTACTCGGGACCTAAAAACCAGGCCGGGGAGCTGTTTTTT.

This sequence joins TRBV7-8 and TRBJ2-7; D tentatively fits TRBD1 or TRBD2 (5 bases each). Trimming left V 1 base short and J 6 bases short, with 16 bases between. From germline, CDR1 is SGHVS and CDR2 FQNEAQ. This CDR3 is 15 amino acids long. The CDR3 sequence is CASSLDGASLREQYF. The CDR3 region has the DNA TGTGCCAGCAGCTTAGATGGGGCTAGCCTCCGCGAGCAGTACTTC.

The rearrangement links TRBV10-3 to TRBJ1-1; D may be TRBD1 (5 bases). The CDR3 consists of 15 residues. Trimming removed 0 bases at V and 1 base at J, with 9 bases between. Germline lookup yields CDR1 ENHRY and CDR2 SYGVKD. CDR3 residues: CAISESTVRNTEAFF. CDR3 DNA: TGTGCCATCAGTGAGTCGACAGTAAGGAACACTGAAGCTTTCTTT.